This is a list of T cell receptor beta chains from one sample in a study of T cell changes during pregnancy in multiple sclerosis. Assay: immunoSEQ multiplex PCR; the TCRdb copy retains only in-frame clones and omits some. In the table there are 65,000 to 85,000 clones, 90% of which are singletons. The sequences come from peripheral blood, collected after pregnancy. These receptor sequences come from a female donor in good health, enrolled as a control in a pregnancy study. CDR3s include the opening cysteine and the closing phenylalanine or tryptophan. A D gene is named only where the DNA matches it firmly. Clone size is shown for a subset of rows, as once, few, many or a class of expanded clone.

clone_size,d_call,j_call,v_call,cdr3_aa,cdr3_nt
-,TRBD1,TRBJ1-2,TRBV19,CASRGQVSTYGYTF,TGTGCCAGTAGGGGACAGGTTTCGACTTATGGCTACACCTTC
-,TRBD1,TRBJ2-4,TRBV5-1,CASSLYFGTGTDIQYF,TGCGCCAGCAGCTTGTATTTTGGGACAGGGACGGACATTCAGTACTTC
once,-,TRBJ1-4,TRBV9,CASSVAAGAGEKLFF,TGTGCCAGCAGCGTAGCTGCGGGGGCAGGAGAAAAACTGTTTTTT
-,-,TRBJ2-7,TRBV5-6,CASSPPMRAAYEQYF,TGTGCCAGCAGCCCCCCGATGCGGGCCGCCTACGAGCAGTACTTC
-,TRBD1,TRBJ2-7,TRBV18,CASSPRLDRGLEQYF,TGTGCCAGCTCACCACGGCTGGACAGGGGGCTCGAGCAGTACTTC
-,TRBD1,TRBJ1-1,TRBV5-8,CASSYRGLAEAFF,TGTGCCAGCAGTTACAGGGGGCTGGCTGAAGCTTTCTTT
-,TRBD2,TRBJ2-7,TRBV5-1,CASSPGLVIAYEQYF,TGCGCCAGCAGCCCGGGACTAGTCATTGCCTACGAGCAGTACTTC
-,-,TRBJ2-2,TRBV30,CAWSHGPGELFF,TGTGCCTGGAGTCACGGTCCGGGGGAGCTGTTTTTT
once,TRBD2,TRBJ2-5,TRBV27,CASSLYRTSQETQYF,TGTGCCAGCAGTTTGTACAGGACTAGCCAAGAGACCCAGTACTTC
-,-,TRBJ2-5,TRBV7-2,CATYPPWGGHPNQETQYF,TGTGCCACATATCCCCCCTGGGGGGGGCACCCCAACCAAGAGACCCAGTACTTC
-,TRBD1,TRBJ1-5,TRBV30,CAWRGQVNQPQHF,TGTGCCTGGAGGGGACAGGTTAATCAGCCCCAGCATTTT
-,TRBD1,TRBJ1-1,TRBV18,CASSRDRMNTEAFF,TGTGCCAGCTCACGGGACAGGATGAACACTGAAGCTTTCTTT
few,-,TRBJ1-3,TRBV10-3,CAISEAGSGNTIYF,TGTGCCATCAGTGAGGCGGGCTCTGGAAACACCATATATTTT
-,TRBD1,TRBJ1-1,TRBV30,CAWRRGHTEAFF,TGTGCCTGGAGGAGGGGGCACACTGAAGCTTTCTTT
-,-,TRBJ2-1,TRBV7-9,CASSLNNEQFF,TGTGCCAGCAGCCTTAACAATGAGCAGTTCTTC
-,-,TRBJ2-7,TRBV5-1,CASSLDGVGEQYF,TGCGCCAGCAGCTTGGACGGGGTCGGCGAGCAGTACTTC
-,TRBD2,TRBJ2-1,TRBV10-3,CAISEILLAGGYNEQFF,TGTGCCATCAGTGAGATACTACTAGCGGGGGGGTACAATGAGCAGTTCTTC
few,-,TRBJ1-1,TRBV5-1,CASSLVRGTEAFF,TGCGCCAGCAGCTTGGTAAGGGGGACTGAAGCTTTCTTT
-,-,TRBJ1-2,TRBV7-9,CASSPGQSTNYGYTF,TGTGCCAGCAGCCCCGGACAGAGTACCAACTATGGCTACACCTTC
-,-,TRBJ1-2,TRBV2,CASSEVGGASGYGYTF,TGTGCCAGCAGTGAAGTCGGGGGAGCTAGTGGCTATGGCTACACCTTC
-,-,TRBJ1-4,TRBV5-1,CASSLGSTNEKLFF,TGCGCCAGCAGCCTAGGATCAACTAATGAAAAACTGTTTTTT
once,-,TRBJ1-5,TRBV6-1,CASSASSGFSNQPQHF,TGTGCCAGCAGTGCGTCCTCAGGCTTTAGCAATCAGCCCCAGCATTTT
-,-,TRBJ2-4,TRBV18,CASSPQGNIQYF,TGTGCCAGCTCACCACAGGGGAACATTCAGTACTTC
-,TRBD1,TRBJ1-4,TRBV7-2,CASSLGQSNEKLFF,TGTGCCAGCAGCTTGGGACAGTCTAATGAAAAACTGTTTTTT